Sequencing of this T cell receptor (beta chain) was carried out in a study of shared clonotypes between healthy human individuals. Some clones are missing from TCRdb's copy, which holds only in-frame ones; the method was immunoSEQ multiplex PCR. The table lists about 1,800,000 clones, about 95% of them singletons. Selected positively for CCR7 and CD45RO-negative, naive CD8 cells excluded terminally differentiated effector memory CD45RA+ cells. For this clone: Antigen unknown.

CDR3 size: 13 residues. Germline V gene data show CDR1 as LNHNV and CDR2 as YYDKDF (reference sequence). The V end was cut by 4 bases, the J end by 6 bases, with 10 bases between. Regarding the study as a whole: Memory subsets generally showed smaller estimated richness than naive subsets did.

The genes are TRBV15 and TRBJ2-1, with D maybe TRBD1 (5 bases). The origin of this receptor is a man younger than 35 in good health. Material: naive CD8+ T cells sorted from blood. CDR3 DNA sequence: TGTGCCACCAGCATCGAAAGGGGCAATGAGCAGTTCTTC. It translates to CATSIERGNEQFF.